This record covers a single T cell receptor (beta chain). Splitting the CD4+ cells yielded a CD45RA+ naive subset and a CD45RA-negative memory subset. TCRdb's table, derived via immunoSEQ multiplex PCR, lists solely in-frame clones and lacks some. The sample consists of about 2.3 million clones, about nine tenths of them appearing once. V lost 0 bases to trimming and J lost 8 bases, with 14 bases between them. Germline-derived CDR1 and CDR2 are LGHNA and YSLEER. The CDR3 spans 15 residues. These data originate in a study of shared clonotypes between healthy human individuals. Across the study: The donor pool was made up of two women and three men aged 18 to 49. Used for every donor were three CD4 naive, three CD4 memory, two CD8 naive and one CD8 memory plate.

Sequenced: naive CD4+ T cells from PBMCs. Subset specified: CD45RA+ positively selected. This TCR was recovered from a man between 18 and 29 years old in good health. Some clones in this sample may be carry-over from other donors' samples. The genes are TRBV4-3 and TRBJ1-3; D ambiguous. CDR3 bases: TGCGCCAGCAGCCAAGACCCCATCGGACGGGACACCATATATTTT. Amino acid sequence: CASSQDPIGRDTIYF.